One sample yielded the 9 T cell receptor beta chains listed below, sequenced in a study of prognosis after radiotherapy for stage I lung cancer. Genomic DNA provided the template from which TCR beta CDR3 was amplified by two-round multiplex PCR. The first round of PCR was done with primers that matched each TRBV and TRBJ gene. One entry per CDR3 protein, called by TCRdb with MiXCR from the multiplex PCR reads. The table records more than 15,000 distinct CDR3 sequences, under 55% of them present only once. Material: PBMCs, obtained before or after stereotactic body radiation therapy (not recorded which). Every receptor here comes from a donor at least 50 years old with non-small cell lung cancer.

By share, this clonotype ranks as medium-sized. The CDR3 region has the DNA TGCGCCAGCAGCTTGAGCGTCGAAGGGCTGGACGAGCAGTACTTC. Translation gives CASSLSVEGLDEQYF. The rearrangement uses TRBV5-1 and TRBJ2-7; the D is unclear. V was clipped by 1 base and J by 5 bases, with 16 bases between them. The germline gives CDR1 SGHRS, CDR2 YFSETQ. CDR3 length: 15 amino acids.

This clonotype has ten or more counts. The rearrangement uses TRBV12-3 or TRBV12-4 and TRBJ2-5, with a weak D call TRBD1 (5 bases). Trimming took off 4 bases at V and 1 base at J, with 10 bases between the two ends. The CDR3 has 14 amino acids. The CDR3 nucleotides are TGTGCCAGCAGTTGGTCAGGGATCCAAGAGACCCAGTACTTC. The encoded protein is CASSWSGIQETQYF.

This clonotype showed up just a few times. A far larger clone is a single base away, which makes a read error likely. The chain employs TRBV6-1 and TRBJ2-5; D is undetermined. CDR1 is MNHNS and CDR2 is SASEGT in the germline V gene. This CDR3 comprises 11 residues. The germline V and J ends were trimmed by 9 bases and 5 bases, with 10 bases remaining between them. In DNA form, the CDR3 reads TGTGCCAGTAATTTGGGGGAGACCCAGTACTTC. Its translation is CASNLGETQYF.

The CDR3 DNA reads as TGTGCCAGCAGCTTAGCGCAAGGGGTTGAGCAGTTCTTC. As protein: CASSLAQGVEQFF. The rearrangement uses TRBV7-2 and TRBJ2-1; D possibly corresponds to TRBD1 (5 bases). The germline V gene has CDR1 SGHTA and CDR2 FQGNSA. The CDR3 loop spans 13 amino acids. Deletions cut 0 bases from V and 9 bases from J, with 9 bases between.

This clonotype was seen many times. V is TRBV27 and J is TRBJ1-1, with D unresolved. Trimming left V 3 bases short and J 3 bases short, with 5 bases between. This CDR3 spans 12 amino acids. Germline V CDR1 and CDR2: MNHEY, SMNVEV (reference sequence). The CDR3 nucleotides read TGTGCCAGCAGTTTGAGTTACACTGAAGCTTTCTTT. Its protein product is CASSLSYTEAFF.

Ten or more counts support this clonotype. The chain has TRBV29-1 and TRBJ1-1; D remains unclear. Trimming left V 1 base short and J 0 bases short, with 3 bases between. Per the germline V gene, CDR1 is SQVTM and CDR2 is ANQGSEA. This CDR3 spans 12 amino acids. CDR3 nucleotide sequence: TGCAGCGTTGAAGGGATGAACACTGAAGCTTTCTTT. Amino acid sequence: CSVEGMNTEAFF.

This rearrangement joins TRBV11-3 to TRBJ2-1; 13 nucleotides line up with TRBD2. Trimming took 5 bases from V and 7 from J; bases not matched to a gene: 5. Germline CDR1 SGHNT, CDR2 YENEEA. This CDR3 is 15 amino acids long. This CDR3 is CASSLGLAGVNEQFF. In nucleotides, the CDR3 is TGTGCCAGCAGCCTAGGACTAGCGGGAGTGAATGAGCAGTTCTTC.

This clonotype was observed once. A far larger clone is off by one base, so a read error is likely. This sequence joins TRBV6-4 and TRBJ1-2, with a possible D match to TRBD1 (6 bases). CDR3 size: 15 residues. CDR1 and CDR2 from the germline V gene are MRHNA and SNTAGT. V was cut by 4 bases and J by 2 bases, with 14 bases left in between. Here the CDR3 reads CASSALQGSNYGYTF. The DNA for the CDR3 is TGTGCCAGCAGTGCCCTCCAGGGGTCCAACTATGGCTACACCTTC.

This clonotype rates as medium-sized. This rearrangement joins TRBV27 to TRBJ1-1; 10 nucleotides line up with TRBD1. The CDR3 is 14 amino acids. Germline V lookup: CDR1 MNHEY, CDR2 SMNVEV (reference sequence). V trimming: 5 bases; J trimming: 3 bases; junction bases outside the gene matches: 3. The CDR3: CASSRDRGDTEAFF. CDR3 in DNA: TGTGCCAGCAGTCGGGACAGGGGCGACACTGAAGCTTTCTTT.